These 19 T cell receptor beta chains were all obtained from the same sample, sequenced in a study of read filtering for tumor transcriptome and immune sequencing. The library was built from roughly 400 ng RNA with molecular barcoded adaptors for alpha/delta and beta/gamma chains. TCRdb used MiXCR to reprocess the reads, holding one entry per CDR3 protein. This table holds roughly 130,000 distinct CDR3 sequences, roughly 13% found once. The sequencing sample was made of a population of CD138-negative cells sorted from bone marrow. The receptors were sampled from a donor over 35 with multiple myeloma.

This clonotype was seen many times. The chain has TRBV20-1 and TRBJ2-1; 7 positions agree with TRBD1. V gave up 6 bases and J gave up 1 base; unmatched junction bases: 9. CDR3 size: 15 residues. Per the germline V gene, CDR1 is DFQATT and CDR2 is SNEGSKA (reference sequence). CDR3 in amino acids: CSAPKGGGSYNEQFF. The CDR3 DNA reads as TGCAGTGCCCCCAAAGGGGGCGGGTCCTACAATGAGCAGTTCTTC.

This clonotype was recorded a few times. Given a much more abundant clone one base away, this may be a read error. The CDR3 loop reads CAISETPGGAGTRASAFF. The CDR3 coding sequence is TGTGCCATCAGTGAGACCCCGGGTGGGGCAGGGACCCGCGCTTCGGCTTTCTTT. The chain is built from TRBV10-3 and TRBJ1-1, with D maybe TRBD1 (5 bases). The V end lost 2 bases, the J end lost 11 bases, and 30 bases lay between the germline ends. There are 18 residues in the CDR3. The germline V gene encodes CDR1 ENHRY and CDR2 SYGVKD.

In this sample, this clonotype turned up many times. The chain uses TRBV7-9 and TRBJ1-2, with D perhaps matching TRBD1 (5 bases). Germline CDR1 SEHNR, CDR2 FQNEAQ (reference sequence). The CDR3 sequence is 17 residues long. Trimming cost V 4 bases and J 3 bases, with 21 bases left between them. The CDR3 reads CASSSYPRQSPYYGYTF. DNA of the CDR3: TGTGCCAGCAGCTCCTATCCCCGACAGTCCCCCTACTATGGCTACACCTTC. The variable domain in full, completed from reference TRBV7-9 and TRBJ1-2, reads DTGVSQNPRHKITKRGQNVTFRCDPISEHNRLYWYRQTLGQGPEFLTYFQNEAQLEKSRLLSDRFSAERPKGSFSTLEIQRTEQGDSAMYLCASSSYPRQSPYYGYTFGSGTRLTVV.

This clonotype was counted many times. This sequence joins TRBV6-6 and TRBJ1-5, with TRBD1 identical over 7 bases. This CDR3 has 15 residues. J gave up 2 bases and V 5 bases, and 6 bases lay outside the gene matches. Germline loops: CDR1 MNHNY, CDR2 SVGAGI (reference sequence). CDR3 in amino acids: CASSRQGNGNQPQHF. The CDR3 DNA sequence: TGTGCCAGCAGTAGACAGGGAAATGGCAATCAGCCCCAGCATTTT.

This clonotype was seen a single time. Given a much more abundant clone one base away, this may be a read error. For the CDR3, the DNA is TGTGCCAGCAGGGAGGGGCCGATGAACACTGAAGCTTTCTTT. Its translation is CASREGPMNTEAFF. This sequence joins TRBV2 and TRBJ1-1; a possible D gene is TRBD1 (5 bases). CDR3 length: 14 amino acids. Germline CDR1 is SNHLY and CDR2 is FYNNEI. Trimming removed 6 bases from V and 0 bases from J, with 11 bases in between.

In its sample, this clonotype was seen many times. The V and J genes are TRBV6-1 and TRBJ2-1; TRBD1 matches at 11 bases. V was pared by 4 bases and J by 5 bases, with 4 bases of the junction left unmatched. There are 15 residues in the CDR3. Germline-derived CDR1 and CDR2 are MNHNS and SASEGT. The CDR3 sequence: CASSGGTGGNNEQFF. DNA of the CDR3: TGTGCCAGCAGTGGGGGGACAGGGGGTAACAATGAGCAGTTCTTC.

This clonotype was recorded many times. CDR3 bases: TGCAGTGCACGAGGAGGGTCAGACAAAAACATTCAGTACTTC. It translates to CSARGGSDKNIQYF. The chain joins TRBV20-1 to TRBJ2-4; TRBD2 is a possible D gene (6 bases). CDR3 length: 14 residues. Germline values: CDR1 DFQATT, CDR2 SNEGSKA (reference sequence). Trimming cost V 6 bases and J 3 bases, with 15 bases left between them.

Ten or more counts support this clonotype. The CDR3 region is CASSFAGTEAFF. The DNA for the CDR3 is TGTGCCAGCAGCTTTGCAGGCACTGAAGCTTTCTTT. This chain uses TRBV7-9 with TRBJ1-1; D remains unclear. The CDR3 sequence is 12 residues long. CDR1 and CDR2 (germline): SEHNR, FQNEAQ (reference sequence). V lost 3 bases, J lost 4 bases, and 6 bases lay in between.

This clonotype was seen at least ten times. The V gene is TRBV28, the J gene TRBJ1-6; 7 nucleotides match TRBD1. The germline CDR1 and CDR2 sequences are MDHEN and SYDVKM. The J segment lost 7 bases and the V segment lost 8 bases, leaving 8 bases of the junction unmatched. This CDR3 has 14 amino acids. The CDR3 region is CASQTGTVNSPLHF. Written as DNA, the CDR3 is TGTGCCAGCCAAACCGGGACAGTAAATTCACCCCTCCACTTT.

Concerning this clonotype itself: Here the CDR3 omits its conserved ending phenylalanine or tryptophan, so a read error is the likely source. The CDR3: CASEGGLRNEQFL. The CDR3 DNA is TGTGCCAGCGAGGGGGGTTTACGCAATGAGCAGTTCTTA. The V gene is TRBV27, the J gene TRBJ2-1; D possibly matches TRBD1 or TRBD2 (6 bases each). The V gene's germline CDR1 is MNHEY and CDR2 SMNVEV (reference sequence). This CDR3 spans 13 amino acids. Deletions cut 8 bases from V and 6 bases from J, with 14 bases between.

The table lists this clonotype with a few counts. This sequence may be a read error, since a much larger clone differs from it by one base. The chain is built from TRBV28 and TRBJ2-5; 9 bases are a match to TRBD1. V lost 6 bases to trimming and J lost 5 bases; unmatched junction nucleotides: 4. This CDR3 region has 13 residues. Germline V lookup: CDR1 MDHEN, CDR2 SYDVKM. CDR3 bases: TGTGCCAGCAGCCGGACAGGGGCTGAGACCCAGTACTTC. Protein: CASSRTGAETQYF.

This clonotype occurred a few times. The chain joins TRBV29-1 to TRBJ2-3; tentative D call: TRBD1 (6 bases). The CDR3 totals 13 residues. The germline CDR1 and CDR2 sequences are SQVTM and ANQGSEA. V lost 6 bases and J lost 6, with 16 bases in between. CDR3 in amino acids: CSVTLGAGDTQYF. CDR3 nucleotides: TGCAGCGTGACGCTGGGGGCAGGGGATACGCAGTATTTT.

Many counts were recorded for this clonotype. This chain links TRBV11-2 with TRBJ2-7; TRBD1 matches 8 bases. CDR1 is SGHAT and CDR2 is FQNNGV in the germline V gene. Trimming at V came to 5 bases and at J to 0 bases, leaving 15 bases not matched to a gene. The length of the CDR3 is 18 residues. The CDR3 sequence: CASSERGTDRVRSYEQYF. CDR3 sequence (DNA): TGTGCCAGCAGCGAACGTGGAACGGACAGGGTTCGCTCCTACGAGCAGTACTTC.

The rearrangement links TRBV12-3 or TRBV12-4 to TRBJ2-3; no definite D call. V lost 2 bases to trimming and J lost 0 bases, with 9 bases between them. The CDR3 spans 15 residues. CDR3 nucleotides: TGTGCCAGCAGTTTATTCGGTTCTAGCACAGATACGCAGTATTTT. The encoded protein is CASSLFGSSTDTQYF.

As concerns this clonotype: One base away lies a much larger clone, so this may be a sequencing read error. The chain employs TRBV12-3 or TRBV12-4 and TRBJ2-5; 7 bases are a match to TRBD1. The CDR3 is 16 residues long. CDR3 coding DNA: TGTGCCAGCAGTTCATCCAGCAGGGGGTTTGTGGAGACCCAGCACTTC. Protein sequence: CASSSSSRGFVETQHF.

This clonotype was detected once. At one end, the junction sequence differs from germline, possibly due to a read error. The chain uses TRBV5-1 and TRBJ2-2; weak D call: TRBD2 (5 bases). The CDR3 consists of 15 residues. CDR1 is SGHRS and CDR2 is YFSETQ in the germline V gene. DNA for the CDR3: TGCGCCAGCAGCCTGGAGGACCCCAACACCGGGGAGCTGCTTTTT. It encodes CASSLEDPNTGELLF.

Many counts were recorded for this clonotype. The CDR3 sequence: CASSTGTGKDNEQFF. The CDR3 coding sequence is TGCGCCAGCAGCACCGGGACAGGGAAGGACAATGAGCAGTTCTTC. The gene calls are TRBV5-1 and TRBJ2-1; 9 positions match TRBD1. V shed 4 bases and J 5 bases; nucleotides not matched to a gene: 7. Germline assignment: CDR1 SGHRS and CDR2 YFSETQ. The CDR3 runs 15 residues.

In its sample, this clonotype was seen many times. The chain carries TRBV30 and TRBJ2-7; D remains ambiguous. V lost 0 bases to trimming and J lost 1 base, with 16 bases between them. Germline-derived CDR1 and CDR2 are GTSNPN and SVGIG (reference sequence). The CDR3 has 16 amino acids. CDR3 sequence (DNA): TGTGCCTGGAGTGTACTGGACCCATCGTCTTCCTACGAGCAGTACTTC. Protein product: CAWSVLDPSSSYEQYF.

In its sample, this clonotype was seen many times. The V call is TRBV19, the J call TRBJ2-1, with unresolved D. Germline CDR1 and CDR2: LNHDA and SQIVND (reference sequence). V lost 6 bases to trimming and J lost 7 bases, with 19 bases between them. The CDR3 consists of 15 residues. The CDR3 nucleotides are TGTGCCAGTAGAGAATCGGCGGCTCAAAGGAATGAGCAGTTCTTC. It yields the protein CASRESAAQRNEQFF.